The 5 T cell receptor beta chains listed next were all sequenced from one sample in a study of cytotoxic CD8 clonotypes in ibrutinib-treated CLL. Assay: immunoSEQ multiplex PCR; the TCRdb copy retains only in-frame clones and omits some. The sample carries over 45,000 clones, 50% to 70% recorded once. This sample comprised PBMCs, obtained after 24 months of ibrutinib treatment. These receptors were taken from a human donor with chronic lymphocytic leukemia.

In DNA, the CDR3 is TGTGCCAGCAGCTTAGAGGGGCAGACCCCTTTAGCCAAAAACATTCAGTACTTC. This codes for CASSLEGQTPLAKNIQYF. This rearrangement joins TRBV7-2 to TRBJ2-4; tentatively, D is TRBD1 (5 bases). Trimming pared 1 base from V and 0 bases from J, leaving 16 bases between. The germline gives CDR1 SGHTA, CDR2 FQGNSA. The CDR3 is made up of 18 amino acids.

This clone has a count of ten or more. The gene calls are TRBV29-1 and TRBJ1-5; perhaps TRBD1 as D (5 bases). Trimming removed 6 bases at V and 4 bases at J, with 13 bases between. This CDR3 contains 13 residues. The germline gives CDR1 SQVTM, CDR2 ANQGSEA. CDR3 nucleotides: TGCAGCGTCGAAACGGGGGTAAATCAGCCCCAGCATTTT. It specifies CSVETGVNQPQHF.

This chain links TRBV21-1 with TRBJ1-1. TRBV21-1 is a pseudogene. The length of the CDR3 is 17 residues. DNA of the CDR3: TGTGCCAGCAGCAAAGAAGGGGGGGGACCGCCGAACACTGAAGCTTTCTTT. The encoded protein is CASSKEGGGPPNTEAFF.

CDR3 nucleotide sequence: TGTGCCAGCAGCCAAGAGAGGACTAGCGGAACAGATACGCAGTATTTT. Translation: CASSQERTSGTDTQYF. The chain combines TRBV4-2 with TRBJ2-3; 10 positions agree with TRBD2. This CDR3 comprises 16 residues. Per germline, CDR1 LGHNA and CDR2 YNFKEQ. V lost 0 bases and J lost 3; bases outside the gene matches: 3.

The V gene is TRBV4-2, the J gene TRBJ2-3; 7 bases map to TRBD1. V shed 5 bases, J shed 1 base, and the junction held 6 bases outside the gene matches. The CDR3 is 15 amino acids. Germline V gives CDR1 LGHNA, CDR2 YNFKEQ. CDR3 nucleotide sequence: TGTGCCAGCAGCGCCGGACAGGCCCGCACAGATACGCAGTATTTT. This gives the protein CASSAGQARTDTQYF.